This T cell receptor beta chain was captured by sequencing in a study of blood T cell repertoires in COVID-19. Clones were read by immunoSEQ multiplex PCR, and TCRdb kept only the in-frame ones, dropping some. The sample holds approximately 98,000 clones, 75% to 85% seen once. In germline, CDR1 is LGHDT, CDR2 YNNKEL (reference sequence). There are 17 residues in the CDR3. V trimming: 3 bases; J trimming: 6 bases; junction bases outside the gene matches: 9. The clonotype originates from a man between 60 and 75 years old with acute or convalescent COVID-19. The chain uses TRBV3-1 (or the pseudogene TRBV3-2) and TRBJ1-4, with 11 bases matching TRBD1. Sample: peripheral blood. This CDR3 is CASSQTGPGQGDEKLFF. The CDR3 DNA reads as TGTGCCAGCAGCCAGACCGGGCCGGGACAGGGGGATGAAAAACTGTTTTTT.